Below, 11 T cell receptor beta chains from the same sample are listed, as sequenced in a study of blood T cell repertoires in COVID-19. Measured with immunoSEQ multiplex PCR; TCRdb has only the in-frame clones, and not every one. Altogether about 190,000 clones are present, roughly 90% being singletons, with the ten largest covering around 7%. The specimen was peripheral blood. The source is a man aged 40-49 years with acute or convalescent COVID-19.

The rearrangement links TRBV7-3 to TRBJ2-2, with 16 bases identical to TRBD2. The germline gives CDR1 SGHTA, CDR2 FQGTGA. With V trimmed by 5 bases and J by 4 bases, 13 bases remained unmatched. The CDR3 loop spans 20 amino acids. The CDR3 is CASSRIPGLAGGRGTGELFF. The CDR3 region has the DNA TGTGCCAGCAGCCGAATTCCGGGACTAGCGGGGGGGCGCGGCACCGGGGAGCTGTTTTTT. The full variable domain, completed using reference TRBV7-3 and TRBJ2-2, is GAGVSQTPSNKVTEKGKYVELRCDPISGHTALYWYRQSLGQGPEFLIYFQGTGAADDSGLPNDRFFAVRPEGSVSTLKIQRTERGDSAVYLCASSRIPGLAGGRGTGELFFGEGSRLTVL.

The CDR3 loop is CASSLRGRGYSPLHF. In nucleotides, the CDR3 is TGTGCCAGCAGCTTGAGGGGCAGGGGGTATTCACCCCTCCACTTT. The gene calls are TRBV5-6 and TRBJ1-6; TRBD1 matches at 7 bases. CDR1 and CDR2 (germline): SGHDT, YYEEEE. The CDR3 is 15 amino acids. Germline trimming cut 1 base from V and 8 bases from J; bases unmatched to any gene: 6.

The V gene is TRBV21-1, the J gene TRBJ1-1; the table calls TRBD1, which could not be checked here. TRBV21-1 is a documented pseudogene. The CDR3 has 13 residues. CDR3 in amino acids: CASNPTGGIEAFF. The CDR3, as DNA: TGTGCCAGCAACCCGACAGGGGGAATTGAAGCTTTCTTT.

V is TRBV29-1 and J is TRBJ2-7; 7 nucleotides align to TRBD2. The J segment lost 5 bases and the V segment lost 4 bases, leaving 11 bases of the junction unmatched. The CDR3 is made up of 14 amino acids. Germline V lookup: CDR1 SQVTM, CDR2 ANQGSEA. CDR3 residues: CSVAREGSFDEQYF. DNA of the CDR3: TGCAGCGTTGCGAGGGAGGGGTCTTTCGACGAGCAGTACTTC.

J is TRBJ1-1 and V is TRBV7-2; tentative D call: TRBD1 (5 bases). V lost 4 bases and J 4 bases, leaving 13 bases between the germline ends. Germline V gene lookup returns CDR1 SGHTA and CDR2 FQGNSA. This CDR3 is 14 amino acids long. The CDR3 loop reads CASSSYGGTTEAFF. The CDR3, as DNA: TGTGCCAGCAGCTCGTATGGGGGGACCACTGAAGCTTTCTTT.

The CDR3: CASSPSPTGAYGYTF. CDR3 coding DNA: TGCGCCAGCAGCCCATCTCCGACAGGGGCCTATGGCTACACCTTC. The gene calls are TRBV5-1 and TRBJ1-2; 8 bases fit TRBD1. There are 15 residues in the CDR3. The ends lost 4 bases at V and 4 bases at J; junction bases unmatched: 9. Germline CDR1 reads SGHRS; CDR2 reads YFSETQ.

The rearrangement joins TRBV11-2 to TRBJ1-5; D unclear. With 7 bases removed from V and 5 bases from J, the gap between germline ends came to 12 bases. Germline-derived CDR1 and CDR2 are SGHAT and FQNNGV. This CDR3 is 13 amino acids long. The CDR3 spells CASTPYEDQPQHF. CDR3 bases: TGTGCCAGCACCCCTTACGAGGATCAGCCCCAGCATTTT.

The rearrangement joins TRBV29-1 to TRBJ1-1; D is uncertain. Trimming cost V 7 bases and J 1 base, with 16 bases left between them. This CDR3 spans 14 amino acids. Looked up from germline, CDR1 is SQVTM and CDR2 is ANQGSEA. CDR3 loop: CSGRGPGRNTEAFF. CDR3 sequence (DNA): TGCAGCGGGAGAGGCCCCGGGAGGAACACTGAAGCTTTCTTT.

CDR3 DNA sequence: TGTGCCAGTAGAGGCAGGGGGTCCAATCAGCCCCAGCATTTT. It specifies CASRGRGSNQPQHF. The chain joins TRBV19 to TRBJ1-5, with 7 nucleotides matching TRBD1. CDR1 is LNHDA, CDR2 SQIVND, per germline (reference sequence). The CDR3 runs to 14 residues. V trimming: 6 bases; J trimming: 3 bases; junction bases outside the gene matches: 5.

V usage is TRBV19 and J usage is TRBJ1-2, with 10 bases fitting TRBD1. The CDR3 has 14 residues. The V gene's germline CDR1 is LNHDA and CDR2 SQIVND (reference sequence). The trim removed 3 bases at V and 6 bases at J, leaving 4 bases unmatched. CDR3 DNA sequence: TGTGCCAGTAGTATGACAGGGGGCGCGAATGGCTACACCTTC. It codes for CASSMTGGANGYTF.

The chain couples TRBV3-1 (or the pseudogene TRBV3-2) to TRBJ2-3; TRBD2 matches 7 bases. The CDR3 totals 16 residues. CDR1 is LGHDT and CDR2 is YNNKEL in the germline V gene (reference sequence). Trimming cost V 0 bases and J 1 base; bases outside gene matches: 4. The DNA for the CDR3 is TGTGCCAGCAGCCAAGATTGGGCGGGGGGCACAGATACGCAGTATTTT. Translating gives CASSQDWAGGTDTQYF.